What follows are 26 T cell receptor beta chains derived from one specimen sequenced in a study of cytomegalovirus exposure and HLA in healthy donors. Researchers ran the PCR with 60 Vbeta and 13 Jbeta primers. Sequencing was performed with immunoSEQ multiplex PCR; in TCRdb, only in-frame clones are kept and a portion is missing. Of 150,000 to 200,000 clones detected, about 13% appear once; the ten largest clones hold 7.8%. The sequencing input was PBMCs. All receptors come from a man aged 50 to 59 in good health and CMV-seropositive.

This clone occurred many times. The J gene is TRBJ2-5, the V gene TRBV6-5; a weak D match, TRBD1 (7 bases). The V gene lost 5 bases and the J gene lost 4 bases, with 17 bases spanning the gap. CDR1 is MNHEY, CDR2 SVGAGI, per germline. This CDR3 is built from 15 residues. The CDR3 protein is CASSPPGGGSETQYF. In DNA form, the CDR3 reads TGTGCCAGCAGTCCCCCTGGAGGGGGCTCAGAGACCCAGTACTTC.

This clone turned up a few times. The chain carries TRBV15 and TRBJ2-4, with 8 bases that match TRBD1. This CDR3 has 15 amino acids. From germline, CDR1 is LNHNV and CDR2 YYDKDF (reference sequence). V lost 4 bases and J lost 7; bases outside the gene matches: 9. CDR3 nucleotides: TGTGCCACCAGCACCGTTGGACAGGGTTCGAACATTCAGTACTTC. Its translation: CATSTVGQGSNIQYF.

The chain carries TRBV11-2 and TRBJ2-5; the D gene is possibly TRBD2 (6 bases). With 0 bases removed from V and 7 bases from J, the gap between germline ends came to 9 bases. Germline V gives CDR1 SGHAT, CDR2 FQNNGV. The length of the CDR3 is 13 residues. CDR3 in DNA: TGTGCCAGCAGCTTAGAGCGGGGCGGGACCCAGTACTTC. This gives the protein CASSLERGGTQYF.

Only a few counts were recorded for this clone. The chain carries TRBV5-1 and TRBJ1-2; TRBD1 aligns across 11 bases. This CDR3 has 17 amino acids. V was clipped by 3 bases and J by 2 bases; unmatched bases: 9. The V gene's germline CDR1 is SGHRS and CDR2 YFSETQ. The CDR3 coding sequence is TGCGCCAGCAGCTCAGAGGGACAGGGGGACCCCAACTATGGCTACACCTTC. It is translated as CASSSEGQGDPNYGYTF.

This clone turned up a few times. The V call is TRBV20-1, the J call TRBJ1-2; 8 bases are shared with TRBD1. The CDR3 covers 10 residues. V lost 5 bases to trimming and J lost 8 bases; unmatched junction nucleotides: 1. Germline V CDR1 and CDR2: DFQATT, SNEGSKA (reference sequence). CDR3 loop: CSAGTGGYTF. The DNA of the CDR3 is TGCAGTGCTGGGACAGGCGGCTACACCTTC.

The chain links TRBV5-5 to TRBJ1-6, with D perhaps TRBD1 (6 bases). This CDR3 region has 13 residues. The germline CDR1 and CDR2 sequences are SGHKS and YYEKEE (reference sequence). The V end lost 1 base, the J end lost 8 bases, and 7 bases lay between the germline ends. CDR3 nucleotide sequence: TGTGCCAGCAGCTTGCCAGGGGATTCACCCCTCCACTTT. The encoded protein is CASSLPGDSPLHF.

A word on this clone: Other DNA sequences within the sample encode an identical CDR3. This chain connects TRBV5-1 to TRBJ2-1; 7 bases fit TRBD2. V shed 2 bases and J 0 bases; nucleotides not matched to a gene: 2. The germline V gene has CDR1 SGHRS and CDR2 YFSETQ. This CDR3 contains 15 residues. This CDR3 reads CASSFGGSSYNEQFF. CDR3 bases: TGCGCCAGCAGCTTCGGGGGGAGCTCCTACAATGAGCAGTTCTTC. The full variable domain, in which reference TRBV5-1 and TRBJ2-1 provide the parts outside the CDR3, is KAGVTQTPRYLIKTRGQQVTLSCSPISGHRSVSWYQQTPGQGLQFLFEYFSETQRNKGNFPGRFSGRQFSNSRSEMNVSTLELGDSALYLCASSFGGSSYNEQFFGPGTRLTVL.

This clone has just a few counts. The chain is built from TRBV7-9 and TRBJ1-2; 7 bases map to TRBD1. Germline values: CDR1 SEHNR, CDR2 FQNEAQ (reference sequence). J gave up 4 bases and V 5 bases, and 7 bases lay outside the gene matches. The CDR3 runs to 14 residues. The CDR3 spells CASSRDSYSYGYTF. CDR3 in DNA: TGTGCCAGCAGCCGGGACAGCTACTCCTATGGCTACACCTTC.

The chain has TRBV10-3 and TRBJ2-1, with 7 bases aligning to TRBD1. With 2 bases clipped from V and 4 bases from J, the junction kept 8 bases outside the gene matches. Germline CDR1 is ENHRY and CDR2 is SYGVKD. This CDR3 is built from 16 residues. The CDR3 sequence: CAISEGQGVFYNEQFF. DNA for the CDR3: TGTGCCATCAGTGAGGGCCAGGGGGTATTTTACAATGAGCAGTTCTTC.

V is TRBV5-1 and J is TRBJ2-1; D possibly corresponds to TRBD1 (6 bases). The CDR3 has 18 amino acids. The germline CDR1 and CDR2 sequences are SGHRS and YFSETQ. V was trimmed by 8 bases and J by 3 bases, leaving 27 bases between them. The CDR3 loop reads CASTRDNINIGFYNEQFF. CDR3 coding DNA: TGCGCCAGTACCCGGGACAACATAAACATTGGCTTCTACAATGAGCAGTTCTTC.

The chain carries TRBV7-9 and TRBJ2-5; tentative D call: TRBD2 (5 bases). The CDR3 has 14 residues. Germline V gene sequence: CDR1 SEHNR, CDR2 FQNEAQ (reference sequence). The V and J ends lost 7 bases and 4 bases respectively, with 16 bases between them. The CDR3 region is CASNKLIGGETQYF. The CDR3 DNA follows: TGTGCCAGCAACAAACTGATAGGAGGAGAGACCCAGTACTTC.

As concerns this clone: Other nucleotide sequences from this sample produce the same CDR3. The chain employs TRBV18 and TRBJ1-1; no clear D. The V end lost 2 bases, the J end lost 3 bases, and 10 bases lay between the germline ends. This CDR3 region has 14 residues. Germline V gives CDR1 KGHSH, CDR2 LQKENI. The CDR3 protein is CASSPTGRDTEAFF. The CDR3 DNA is TGTGCCAGCTCACCAACCGGGAGGGACACTGAAGCTTTCTTT.

This chain connects TRBV9 to TRBJ1-2, with TRBD1 matching over 9 bases. After removal of 4 bases from V and 3 bases from J, the junction contained 7 bases not matched to a gene. The CDR3 runs 15 residues. The germline V gene encodes CDR1 SGDLS and CDR2 YYNGEE. CDR3 loop: CASSFTGGAHYGYTF. CDR3 nucleotides: TGTGCCAGCAGCTTCACAGGGGGCGCCCACTATGGCTACACCTTC.

The sample holds a few counts of this clone. The gene calls are TRBV14 and TRBJ2-5; no clear D gene. The J call may not be correct, given that the DNA end is closer to TRBJ2-7. The CDR3 length is 14 residues. Germline V CDR1 and CDR2: SGHDN, FVKESK. In nucleotides, the CDR3 is TGTGCCAGCAGCCAACTAGGTGGCCACTACGAGCAGTACTTC. This encodes CASSQLGGHYEQYF.

This clone was found a few times. The chain has TRBV9 and TRBJ2-7; tentative D call: TRBD2 (6 bases). The CDR3 has 13 residues. Germline CDR1 SGDLS, CDR2 YYNGEE. Trimming removed 2 bases at V and 4 bases at J, with 10 bases between. The chain's CDR3 is CASSVGLGYEQYF. DNA for the CDR3: TGTGCCAGCAGCGTGGGACTCGGATACGAGCAGTACTTC.

The rearrangement uses TRBV6-4 and TRBJ2-3; maybe TRBD2 (5 bases). Between the trimmed V and J ends, which lost 4 bases and 4 bases, there was a span of 18 bases. Germline V gene sequence: CDR1 MRHNA, CDR2 SNTAGT. The CDR3 totals 16 residues. Here the CDR3 reads CASSATLLVGADTQYF. CDR3 bases: TGTGCCAGCAGTGCCACCCTACTAGTAGGCGCAGATACGCAGTATTTT.

V and J are TRBV7-6 and TRBJ2-1; tentative D call: TRBD2 (6 bases). The V gene's germline CDR1 is SGHVS and CDR2 FNYEAQ. V dropped 5 bases and J dropped 2 bases, with 13 bases sitting between them. This CDR3 spans 15 amino acids. The CDR3 sequence: CASSDDSGPYNEQFF. The CDR3 region has the DNA TGTGCCAGCAGCGATGATAGCGGTCCCTACAATGAGCAGTTCTTC.

This clone was counted between two and nine times. The chain recombines TRBV19 with TRBJ1-2; 7 nucleotides align to TRBD1. The CDR3 length is 16 residues. Germline V gene lookup returns CDR1 LNHDA and CDR2 SQIVND (reference sequence). Trimming took 3 bases from V and 9 from J; bases not matched to a gene: 16. The CDR3: CASSMLVTGTALSYTF. The CDR3 DNA reads as TGTGCCAGTAGTATGCTGGTGACAGGGACGGCGCTGAGCTACACCTTC.

The rearrangement links TRBV5-1 to TRBJ2-5; 11 bases line up with TRBD2. Trimming at V came to 8 bases and at J to 1 base, leaving 7 bases not matched to a gene. The CDR3 is made up of 15 amino acids. Germline assignment: CDR1 SGHRS and CDR2 YFSETQ. DNA for the CDR3: TGCGCCAGTACAAGACTAGCGGGGAGCCAAGAGACCCAGTACTTC. Its translation is CASTRLAGSQETQYF.

Written as DNA, the CDR3 is TGTGCCAGCAGCTTGGAAGGGACTAGCCCGAGCAAGACCCAGTACTTC. It encodes CASSLEGTSPSKTQYF. J is TRBJ2-5 and V is TRBV5-6, with 9 bases fitting TRBD2. Germline V lookup: CDR1 SGHDT, CDR2 YYEEEE. J gave up 6 bases and V 0 bases, and 9 bases lay outside the gene matches. This CDR3 has 16 residues.

This clone showed up just a few times. The chain uses TRBV10-3 and TRBJ2-1; TRBD2 aligns across 14 bases. Unmatched junction bases numbered 2, after V lost 7 bases and J lost 9 bases. CDR3 length: 13 residues. The germline CDR1 and CDR2 sequences are ENHRY and SYGVKD. As DNA, the CDR3 is TGTGCCATCACGACTAGCGGGGGGGTTGAGCAGTTCTTC. It codes for CAITTSGGVEQFF.

The chain combines TRBV7-6 with TRBJ1-5, with D uncertain. The V gene's germline CDR1 is SGHVS and CDR2 FNYEAQ. CDR3 length: 16 residues. Trimming pared 0 bases from V and 0 bases from J, leaving 9 bases between. CDR3 sequence reads: CASSLAAAGSNQPQHF. The CDR3 DNA is TGTGCCAGCAGCTTAGCCGCGGCGGGTAGCAATCAGCCCCAGCATTTT.

The sample holds a few counts of this clone. V gene TRBV5-1 combines with J gene TRBJ1-6; 9 bases align to TRBD1. This CDR3 comprises 15 residues. Losses at the gene ends were 2 bases for V and 7 bases for J; bases not matched to a gene: 4. CDR1 and CDR2 (germline): SGHRS, YFSETQ. Here the CDR3 DNA reads TGCGCCAGCAGCTTAGGGGACAGGGCGAATTCACCCCTCCACTTT. Translated: CASSLGDRANSPLHF.

The J gene is TRBJ1-1, the V gene TRBV19, with 9 bases matching TRBD1. CDR3 size: 15 residues. Per the germline V gene, CDR1 is LNHDA and CDR2 is SQIVND (reference sequence). J was trimmed by 1 base and V by 6 bases; bases with no gene match: 6. The CDR3 is CASSWTGAWNTEAFF. As DNA, the CDR3 is TGTGCCAGTAGCTGGACAGGGGCCTGGAACACTGAAGCTTTCTTT.

This chain connects TRBV4-2 to TRBJ2-3; 7 positions match TRBD2. This CDR3 is built from 16 residues. Germline trimming cut 1 base from V and 1 base from J; bases unmatched to any gene: 5. CDR1 and CDR2 from the germline V gene are LGHNA and YNFKEQ. CDR3 nucleotides: TGTGCCAGCAGCCAAGGCCACGCGGGGGGCACAGATACGCAGTATTTT. It specifies CASSQGHAGGTDTQYF.

V is TRBV5-1 and J is TRBJ2-3; 7 nucleotides agree with TRBD2. V was pared by 0 bases and J by 2 bases, with 6 bases of the junction left unmatched. The CDR3 has 16 residues. The germline V gene has CDR1 SGHRS and CDR2 YFSETQ. In DNA form, the CDR3 reads TGCGCCAGCAGCTTGGTGGTAGCGGGCCCCACAGATACGCAGTATTTT. It encodes CASSLVVAGPTDTQYF.